This T cell receptor (beta chain) emerged from a study of long-term antiretroviral therapy in people with HIV. The CDR3 runs to 13 residues. V lost 2 bases, J lost 4 bases, and 9 bases lay in between. Looked up from germline, CDR1 is MDHEN and CDR2 is SYDVKM. Researchers ran immunoSEQ v3.0 at survey level. The study targeted roughly 35,000-50,000 T-cell genomes per sample in sequencing. Only in-frame clones appear in the TCRdb table, and some are missing; sequencing was by immunoSEQ multiplex PCR. Among about 35,000 clones listed, 65% to 75% were seen once. The sequencing used unsorted PBMCs, collected 3 years after starting antiretroviral therapy. V is TRBV28 and J is TRBJ2-7; the D gene is possibly TRBD2 (6 bases). The sequence came from a man in his fifties with HIV. The CDR3 spells CASSLVGRYEQYF. Here the CDR3 DNA reads TGTGCCAGCAGTTTAGTAGGGAGGTACGAGCAGTACTTC. The full variable domain, rest sourced from reference TRBV28 and TRBJ2-7, is DVKVTQSSRYLVKRTGEKVFLECVQDMDHENMFWYRQDPGLGLRLIYFSYDVKMKEKGDIPEGYSVSREKKERFSLILESASTNQTSMYLCASSLVGRYEQYFGPGTRLTVT.